This passage covers 30 T cell receptor beta chains from one sample sequenced in a study of T cell responses to AZD1222 COVID-19 vaccine. Assay used: immunoSEQ multiplex PCR; TCRdb lists only in-frame clones, some missing. The data show around 84,000 clones, approximately 85% seen once. Sequenced here: peripheral blood, sampled 28 days after the second AZD1222 dose. Receptors were obtained from an adult who received the AZD1222 COVID-19 vaccine.

This chain uses TRBV6-1 with TRBJ1-2; a possible D gene is TRBD1 (6 bases). This CDR3 region has 14 residues. The germline V gene has CDR1 MNHNS and CDR2 SASEGT. Trimming cost V 1 base and J 5 bases, with 11 bases left between them. This CDR3 is CASSEGQGMYGYTF. The DNA for the CDR3 is TGTGCCAGCAGTGAAGGGCAGGGGATGTATGGCTACACCTTC.

V gene TRBV6-5 combines with J gene TRBJ1-6; possibly TRBD1 for D (5 bases). The CDR3 length is 15 residues. V lost 6 bases and J 10 bases, leaving 19 bases between the germline ends. Germline V gives CDR1 MNHEY, CDR2 SVGAGI. The chain's CDR3 is CASRNHLSRESPLHF. CDR3 DNA: TGTGCCAGCAGGAACCACTTAAGCAGGGAATCACCCCTCCACTTT.

V gene TRBV9 combines with J gene TRBJ1-4; TRBD1 matches at 8 bases. With V trimmed by 2 bases and J by 4 bases, 4 bases remained unmatched. The CDR3 is 15 residues long. The germline CDR1 and CDR2 sequences are SGDLS and YYNGEE. DNA of the CDR3: TGTGCCAGCAGCGTGTCCGGGACAGGTAATGAAAAACTGTTTTTT. It specifies CASSVSGTGNEKLFF.

This clone has a handful of counts. The rearrangement links TRBV14 to TRBJ2-5; 8 bases are a match to TRBD1. Trimming cost V 3 bases and J 4 bases; bases outside gene matches: 10. The germline gives CDR1 SGHDN, CDR2 FVKESK. The CDR3 totals 16 residues. Here the CDR3 DNA reads TGTGCCAGCAGCCACCCCCTGACAGGGGCCCTAGAGACCCAGTACTTC. Protein sequence: CASSHPLTGALETQYF.

This clone was counted a few times. The V gene is TRBV12-3 or TRBV12-4, the J gene TRBJ2-7; D possibly corresponds to TRBD2 (6 bases). The V gene lost 3 bases and the J gene lost 6 bases, with 12 bases spanning the gap. The CDR3 length is 13 residues. The CDR3 DNA sequence: TGTGCCAGCAGTTTTCGCCTAGCGTCCGAGCAGTACTTC. Translating it yields CASSFRLASEQYF.

This chain connects TRBV20-1 to TRBJ2-3; no firm D call. The CDR3 totals 14 residues. The germline CDR1 and CDR2 sequences are DFQATT and SNEGSKA (reference sequence). Trimming cost V 3 bases and J 1 base, with 11 bases left between them. The CDR3 coding sequence is TGCAGTGCTAGTTTGGACGATCGCACAGATACGCAGTATTTT. Translating it yields CSASLDDRTDTQYF.

The chain uses TRBV7-9 and TRBJ2-5; possibly TRBD2 for D (7 bases). The V gene lost 1 base and the J gene lost 2 bases, with 14 bases spanning the gap. Germline assignment: CDR1 SEHNR and CDR2 FQNEAQ (reference sequence). The CDR3 totals 16 residues. CDR3 amino acids: CASSLGRGAEQETQYF. The DNA for the CDR3 is TGTGCCAGCAGCTTAGGACGGGGGGCCGAACAAGAGACCCAGTACTTC.

This clone has only a few counts. The chain carries TRBV6-2 or TRBV6-3 and TRBJ2-7; no firm D call. The V end lost 2 bases, the J end lost 2 bases, and 10 bases lay between the germline ends. This CDR3 spans 14 amino acids. Per the germline V gene, CDR1 is MNHEY and CDR2 is SVGEGT. CDR3 sequence (DNA): TGTGCCAGCAGTTACAGGGTTCAACCCTACGAGCAGTACTTC. This translates into CASSYRVQPYEQYF.

The chain has TRBV4-1 and TRBJ2-1; 10 nucleotides align to TRBD2. The CDR3 sequence is 16 residues long. The germline gives CDR1 MGHRA, CDR2 YSYEKL. J was trimmed by 6 bases and V by 3 bases; bases with no gene match: 8. CDR3: CASSHLQRGGLNEQFF. The CDR3 coding sequence is TGCGCCAGCAGCCACCTTCAGCGGGGGGGCCTCAATGAGCAGTTCTTC.

The V and J genes are TRBV29-1 and TRBJ2-3; TRBD1 aligns across 9 bases. The CDR3 runs to 15 residues. The germline gives CDR1 SQVTM, CDR2 ANQGSEA. V trimming: 4 bases; J trimming: 5 bases; junction bases outside the gene matches: 10. As DNA, the CDR3 is TGCAGCGTTGGGGGGACAGGGATTACGGGAGATACGCAGTATTTT. Its translation: CSVGGTGITGDTQYF.

This sequence joins TRBV5-1 and TRBJ2-5; 7 positions match TRBD1. In germline, CDR1 is SGHRS, CDR2 YFSETQ. This CDR3 has 16 residues. V trimming: 4 bases; J trimming: 1 base; junction bases outside the gene matches: 10. For the CDR3, the DNA is TGCGCCAGCAGCCCTACTTTAGGGGGCCCCCAAGAGACCCAGTACTTC. Its protein product is CASSPTLGGPQETQYF.

This chain connects TRBV6-5 to TRBJ2-1; D is perhaps TRBD2 (5 bases). The CDR3 runs 13 residues. Trimming stripped 8 bases from V and 4 bases from J, with 12 bases between. Germline CDR1 is MNHEY and CDR2 is SVGAGI. The CDR3 DNA sequence: TGTGCCAGCCGGGGTCGGAATTACAATGAGCAGTTCTTC. It is translated as CASRGRNYNEQFF.

The chain is built from TRBV6-6 and TRBJ2-7; D is perhaps TRBD2 (5 bases). CDR1 MNHNY and CDR2 SVGAGI come from the germline V gene (reference sequence). This CDR3 region has 11 residues. V was trimmed by 6 bases and J by 7 bases, leaving 10 bases between them. CDR3 DNA: TGTGCCAGCAGCGGGGAGTATGAGCAGTACTTC. It translates to CASSGEYEQYF.

This sequence joins TRBV11-1 and TRBJ2-7; TRBD1 is a possible D gene (7 bases). This CDR3 comprises 16 residues. Germline loops: CDR1 SGHAT, CDR2 FQDESV (reference sequence). V was clipped by 3 bases and J by 3 bases, with 18 bases between them. The CDR3 DNA is TGTGCCAGCAGCTTCGGAGGGGGCTCGAGGAACTACGAGCAGTACTTC. This sequence encodes CASSFGGGSRNYEQYF.

The genes are TRBV2 and TRBJ2-5, with D hard to call. The germline gives CDR1 SNHLY, CDR2 FYNNEI. V was shortened by 2 bases and J by 4 bases, with 8 bases between the two germline ends. The CDR3 length is 13 residues. The CDR3 region has the DNA TGTGCCAGCAGTGAAAGTTCCCGAGAGACCCAGTACTTC. This sequence encodes CASSESSRETQYF.

The gene calls are TRBV10-2 and TRBJ1-6, with 7 bases lining up with TRBD1. The germline CDR1 and CDR2 sequences are WSHSY and SAAADI. CDR3 size: 14 residues. Trimming cost V 5 bases and J 7 bases; bases outside gene matches: 5. This chain's CDR3 is CASSRDSRNSPLHF. CDR3 in DNA: TGCGCCAGCAGTCGGGACAGCCGGAATTCACCCCTCCACTTT.

The V call is TRBV7-9, the J call TRBJ2-1; D unclear. CDR1 SEHNR and CDR2 FQNEAQ come from the germline V gene (reference sequence). This CDR3 is 14 amino acids long. V lost 3 bases and J 1 base, leaving 7 bases between the germline ends. The DNA of the CDR3 is TGTGCCAGCAGCTTGGGAACTTCCTACAATGAGCAGTTCTTC. Its translation is CASSLGTSYNEQFF.

V gene TRBV28 combines with J gene TRBJ1-2; unclear D gene. V was shortened by 1 base and J by 4 bases, with 13 bases between the two germline ends. CDR3 size: 15 residues. The V gene's germline CDR1 is MDHEN and CDR2 SYDVKM. The CDR3: CASSLLRGNGYGYTF. The CDR3 DNA reads TGTGCCAGCAGTTTATTACGAGGGAATGGCTATGGCTACACCTTC.

This sequence joins TRBV28 and TRBJ1-5; 8 bases align to TRBD1. Trimming took 5 bases from V and 4 from J; bases not matched to a gene: 7. The CDR3 extends over 15 amino acids. Germline V gene lookup returns CDR1 MDHEN and CDR2 SYDVKM. The CDR3 DNA is TGTGCCAGCAGTGAAGGGACAGGTTTTAATCAGCCCCAGCATTTT. Its translation: CASSEGTGFNQPQHF.

The rearrangement uses TRBV6-6 and TRBJ1-2; D unclear. The germline V gene has CDR1 MNHNY and CDR2 SVGAGI (reference sequence). The CDR3 contains 16 residues. V lost 0 bases to trimming and J lost 2 bases, with 13 bases between them. CDR3 residues: CASSYSIEHSNYGYTF. In nucleotides, the CDR3 is TGTGCCAGCAGTTACTCGATAGAACACTCCAACTATGGCTACACCTTC.

This chain joins TRBV23-1 and TRBJ1-1; D gene unclear. TRBV23-1 is annotated as an ORF whose role is uncertain. The V end was cut by 7 bases, the J end by 10 bases, with 13 bases between. This CDR3 is 11 amino acids long. CDR3 DNA sequence: TGCGCCAGCACCCTTATGCCGCTAGCTTTCTTT. Encoded protein: CASTLMPLAFF.

The rearrangement joins TRBV2 to TRBJ2-2; D is possibly TRBD2 (5 bases). Germline assignment: CDR1 SNHLY and CDR2 FYNNEI. The CDR3 covers 15 residues. Trimming pared 6 bases from V and 4 bases from J, leaving 15 bases between. CDR3 in amino acids: CASRADRERTGELFF. CDR3 nucleotide sequence: TGTGCCAGCAGAGCCGATAGGGAGCGCACCGGGGAGCTGTTTTTT.

The chain carries TRBV10-3 and TRBJ1-2; 8 bases line up with TRBD1. The germline CDR1 and CDR2 sequences are ENHRY and SYGVKD. Unmatched junction bases numbered 6, after V lost 4 bases and J lost 11 bases. The CDR3 sequence is 12 residues long. The CDR3 coding sequence is TGTGCCATCAGTGCGGACAGGGAAGCTTACACCTTC. Amino acids: CAISADREAYTF.

V gene TRBV10-3 combines with J gene TRBJ1-1; a possible D gene is TRBD1 (5 bases). This CDR3 comprises 14 residues. Germline V CDR1 and CDR2: ENHRY, SYGVKD. V was trimmed by 6 bases and J by 11 bases, leaving 22 bases between them. CDR3 in amino acids: CAISPIQDERGAFF. In nucleotides, the CDR3 is TGTGCCATCAGCCCTATACAGGATGAGCGGGGGGCTTTCTTT.

This sequence joins TRBV2 and TRBJ1-2; D may be TRBD1 (5 bases). Germline V CDR1 and CDR2: SNHLY, FYNNEI. This CDR3 contains 11 residues. Trimming took off 5 bases at V and 6 bases at J, with 7 bases between the two ends. CDR3 sequence (DNA): TGTGCCAGCAGTCCAGGGAATGGCTACACCTTC. It specifies CASSPGNGYTF.

The chain carries TRBV5-4 and TRBJ1-2, with TRBD1 as a possible D gene (5 bases). The germline V gene encodes CDR1 SGHNT and CDR2 YYREEE (reference sequence). Trimming stripped 0 bases from V and 4 bases from J, with 7 bases between. The CDR3 totals 13 residues. Here the CDR3 reads CASSLVGTYGYTF. As DNA, the CDR3 is TGTGCCAGCAGCTTGGTAGGGACCTATGGCTACACCTTC. Using reference TRBV5-4 and TRBJ1-2 for the parts outside the CDR3, the full variable domain is ETGVTQSPTHLIKTRGQQVTLRCSSQSGHNTVSWYQQALGQGPQFIFQYYREEENGRGNFPPRFSGLQFPNYSSELNVNALELDDSALYLCASSLVGTYGYTFGSGTRLTVV.

The V gene is TRBV11-2, the J gene TRBJ2-3; D not resolved. Germline V gives CDR1 SGHAT, CDR2 FQNNGV. Trimming took 3 bases from V and 4 from J, leaving 11 bases between them. The length of the CDR3 is 14 residues. CDR3 loop: CASSFAYQADTQYF. Here the CDR3 DNA reads TGTGCCAGCAGCTTCGCCTACCAAGCAGATACGCAGTATTTT.

The chain couples TRBV11-2 to TRBJ2-7; D tentatively fits TRBD1 or TRBD2 (6 bases each). The CDR3 is 15 residues long. The ends were cut back, 1 base at V and 6 bases at J, with 16 bases in the middle. From germline, CDR1 is SGHAT and CDR2 FQNNGV. In DNA form, the CDR3 reads TGTGCCAGCAGCTTAGGTCATTTAGGGGGAGGCGAGCAGTACTTC. Translated, it gives CASSLGHLGGGEQYF.

The CDR3 region has the DNA TGTGCCAGCAGCCCCCTCCCGGGACAGGAAATAAAGAATTCACCCCTCCACTTT. Amino acid sequence: CASSPLPGQEIKNSPLHF. The V and J genes are TRBV2 and TRBJ1-6, with TRBD1 identical over 8 bases. The CDR3 is 18 amino acids. CDR1 is SNHLY and CDR2 is FYNNEI in the germline V gene. Trimming at V came to 6 bases and at J to 7 bases, leaving 17 bases not matched to a gene.

V is TRBV28 and J is TRBJ2-1; D is undetermined. CDR3 length: 11 residues. Trimming took off 7 bases at V and 13 bases at J, with 14 bases between the two ends. Germline V gene sequence: CDR1 MDHEN, CDR2 SYDVKM. CDR3 in amino acids: CASILGRAQFF. In DNA form, the CDR3 reads TGTGCCAGCATCCTCGGAAGGGCCCAGTTCTTC.